A single T cell receptor (beta chain) is shown here with its context. Its antigen is currently not known. The input lacks base qualities; no much larger clone sits a single base away. The sample's time point label is to be understood as: newly diagnosed GD, antithyroid drugs for less than 3 months. For both TCR sequencing and RNA sequencing, RNA was extracted from PBMCs using TRIzol. Graves' disease was diagnosed according to American Thyroid Association guidelines. The patients came from an endocrinology department in Xi'an, China. Each patient gave about 9.1 milliliters of peripheral blood, collected in an EDTA anticoagulant tube. Ficoll Paque Plus density gradient separation was used to isolate PBMCs, and no further T cell sorting was performed. An Agilent 2100 Bioanalyzer and agarose gel were used to check RNA quality, while a NanoDrop 2000 measured RNA concentration. This sample is part of a study of regulatory T cells in long-lasting Graves disease (dated by TCRdb to about 2021). For the wider study: Antithyroid drugs had been taken for less than 3 months by newly diagnosed Graves' disease patients. This study used TCR sequencing and RNA sequencing of peripheral blood to compare persistent Graves' disease patients against newly diagnosed Graves' disease patients. The study was registered as a clinical trial and conducted in China. A total of roughly 33 samples underwent TCR sequencing: some 13 from persistent and roughly 20 from newly diagnosed Graves' disease patients. Summary of the overall study and its limitations: Persistent patients shared more public clonotypes among themselves (around 2,500) than newly diagnosed patients did (roughly 910). Sequencing and analysis were restricted to the TCR beta chain. Compared with newly diagnosed patients, patients with persistent Graves' disease had lower TCR Shannon entropy and fewer highly expanded clones, which suggests clonal expansion. TRBV28, TRBJ1-2 and TRBJ2-5 were preferentially used in persistent disease, while TRBV20-1 and TRBJ2-1 were favored in newly diagnosed disease. The authors acknowledged the small sample size as a limitation that may reduce accuracy. Only peripheral blood was studied, because thyroid tissue, the primary lesion, was inaccessible.

Library generation was performed with multiplex PCR. Instrument used: Illumina HiSeq 4000. TCR beta libraries were built with iRepertoire HTBI primers and Arm-PCR amplification of CDR3 regions. PCR products were gel purified before sequencing. The source study handled its data this way. Across samples, around 62 TRBV and around 15 TRBJ segments were identified and used for gene usage analysis of CDR3 amino acid clonotypes. COPE and FqMerger were used to merge the filtered high-quality paired reads into contigs. Contigs were aligned with BLAST to IMGT TRBV, TRBD and TRBJ reference genes, and CDR3 was defined per IMGT. Clonotypes above 0.1% frequency were classified as highly expanded clones. Shannon entropy was used to measure repertoire diversity, and the Gini coefficient was used to measure V-J evenness. Public clonotypes were defined as clonotypes shared by more than one individual. TCRdb trimmed the raw reads at Q25, called clones with MiXCR and kept productive beta chains. Every entry covers one CDR3 protein and lists the most common genes and DNA from its rows. The V and J calls were determined by TCRdb, not by the authors. For this sample there are over 500,000 distinct CDR3 sequences; 15% to 20% appear just once. The ten largest clones capture about 11% of the sample.

CDR1 and CDR2 are read off the germline V gene as MGHRA and YSYEKL. The CDR3 numbers 16 residues from cysteine through phenylalanine. Only CDR3 DNA remains: 48 bases, in frame from the first base. At the junction V is shortened by 4 bases and J by 5 bases; bases outside the gene matches: 11. This same sample was also taken into another study, of T cells in Graves' hyperthyroidism and ophthalmopathy. Reported in the second study: Stable Graves' hyperthyroidism was defined as no progression to ophthalmopathy during 18 months of follow-up. Hyperthyroidism patients were newly diagnosed, with disease duration under 2 months, and aged 18 to 65 years. Exclusion was applied to patients with uncontrolled infections, other autoimmune diseases, pregnancy or lactation. Clinical symptoms, serum thyroxine and TRAb, thyroid ultrasound, and orbital computed tomography formed the basis for the diagnoses. A first-round RT-PCR of the TCR CDR3 used the HTBI primer set with the Qiagen OneStep RT-PCR kit. Most expanded thyroid clonotypes (frequency above 0.001) were also found in blood, which suggests that blood repertoires may mirror thyroid immune responses. Ophthalmopathy was separated from stable hyperthyroidism by a 13 V-J signature model, with 85% to 90% sensitivity and about 81% specificity obtained in cross-validation and 80%/75% obtained in testing. During validation, the model predicted progression to ophthalmopathy a median of approximately 6 months ahead of onset, with around 65% sensitivity and less than 85% specificity. TCR V-J signatures able to tell the groups apart were searched for in a discovery cohort of approximately 95 patients, of whom around 43 had Graves' ophthalmopathy and around 58 had stable Graves' hyperthyroidism. Prospective prediction of ophthalmopathy was tested in an independent validation cohort consisting of 18 to 20 hyperthyroidism patients and approximately 16 patients who later progressed to ophthalmopathy. The roughly 100 discovery patients were randomly divided into training and test sets at a 7:3 ratio. In addition, the study compared T-cell repertoires in thyroid tissue and in blood from 6 or 7 Graves' hyperthyroidism patients. Following sampling, methimazole starting at 30 mg daily was given to hyperthyroidism patients, and high-dose intravenous methylprednisolone was given to ophthalmopathy patients. Libraries were constructed in a second round of multiplex PCR, after which size selection and purification were performed. Sequencing of the libraries was done on an Illumina HiSeq2000 using paired-end 100 bp reads. SOAPnuke was used to process the raw data, with reads discarded if the reads contained adapters or uncalled bases, had a mean Phred below 15, or lacked an exact constant-primer or identifier match. COPE v1.2.5 was used to merge the high-quality paired reads, and each unique nucleotide sequence was defined as a clonotype. MiTCR v1.1 was used to align the clonotypes against IMGT TRBV, TRBD and TRBJ reference segments. The analysis was restricted to V-J combinations with a frequency above 0.0001, which together covered 99.2% of the repertoires. A TCS score was defined as the ratio of F50 (clonal expansion) to E x V (chaos), with BLOSUM62-based TCRdist applied between CDR3 peptides within each V-J. Welch's t-statistics and random forest reduced roughly 500 V-J features to 13, which were used in a naive Bayes classifier (R e1071). Sample size was not statistically predetermined, and blinding of investigators to group allocation was not performed. According to the paper, TCR Vbeta CDR3 sequencing was carried out on 135 peripheral blood samples, which came from 40 to 45 ophthalmopathy, 80 or so hyperthyroidism and around 17 progressor patients.

The clonotype was recovered from a man aged 18 to 30 with Graves disease. Donor details come from another sample of the same person, matched by shared clones. The source was peripheral blood mononuclear cells (PBMCs), collected at new diagnosis, from a patient treated with antithyroid drugs. The rearrangement joined TRBV4-1 to TRBJ2-5; 9 of the junction bases match TRBD2. Here is the DNA: TGCGCCAGCAGCCCTACTAGCGGGCTTAGGTTGGAGACCCAGTACTTC. It specifies CASSPTSGLRLETQYF.